The 18 T cell receptor beta chains below come from one sample, sequenced in a study of shared T cell receptors in the human thymus. TCRdb's table, derived via immunoSEQ multiplex PCR, lists solely in-frame clones and lacks some. The sample records 640,000 or so clones, roughly 86% being singletons. These data were likewise used in another study, on human thymus T cells.

The sequenced material came from thymocytes. Receptor source: a boy younger than two with a congenital heart defect.

The rearrangement uses TRBV5-4 and TRBJ1-2; tentatively, D is TRBD1 (6 bases). The CDR3 extends over 17 amino acids. Germline V gene sequence: CDR1 SGHNT, CDR2 YYREEE (reference sequence). V dropped 3 bases and J dropped 2 bases, with 20 bases sitting between them. The CDR3 loop reads CASSSKEYRVRNYGYTF. In DNA form, the CDR3 reads TGTGCCAGCAGCTCGAAAGAATACAGGGTGAGGAACTATGGCTACACCTTC.

The chain employs TRBV2 and TRBJ2-2; TRBD2 is a possible D gene (6 bases). Between the trimmed V and J ends, which lost 3 bases and 8 bases, there was a span of 13 bases. Germline CDR1 SNHLY, CDR2 FYNNEI. The CDR3 consists of 14 residues. CDR3 bases: TGTGCCAGCAGTGAGGGGGGAGCTTGGGGGGAGCTGTTTTTT. It translates to CASSEGGAWGELFF.

The chain couples TRBV5-1 to TRBJ2-1, with D perhaps matching TRBD2 (5 bases). Germline V CDR1 and CDR2: SGHRS, YFSETQ. The CDR3 sequence is 18 residues long. V lost 1 base to trimming and J lost 8 bases, with 25 bases between them. CDR3 coding DNA: TGCGCCAGCAGCTTGCCCCACTACCAGCGGCCCACGACCGATGAGCAGTTCTTC. This codes for CASSLPHYQRPTTDEQFF.

V usage is TRBV29-1 and J usage is TRBJ2-1; D not resolved. The CDR3 has 16 amino acids. Trimming stripped 1 base from V and 0 bases from J, with 13 bases between. In germline, CDR1 is SQVTM, CDR2 ANQGSEA. CDR3 amino acids: CSVEVLSDGSYNEQFF. CDR3 DNA: TGCAGCGTTGAAGTTCTGAGCGACGGCTCCTACAATGAGCAGTTCTTC.

The J gene is TRBJ2-5, the V gene TRBV29-1, with TRBD2 identical over 8 bases. J lost 4 bases, V lost 6 bases, and 7 bases had no gene match. This CDR3 comprises 13 residues. Germline loops: CDR1 SQVTM, CDR2 ANQGSEA. CDR3 sequence reads: CSVPARGGETQYF. The DNA of the CDR3 is TGCAGCGTCCCCGCCCGGGGGGGAGAGACCCAGTACTTC.

The chain recombines TRBV25-1 with TRBJ1-1; TRBD1 matches 7 bases. Germline lookup yields CDR1 MGHDK and CDR2 SYGVNS. Germline trimming cut 0 bases from V and 1 base from J; bases unmatched to any gene: 5. The CDR3 is made up of 16 amino acids. DNA for the CDR3: TGTGCCAGCAGTGAATATGTGACAGGGCAGAACACTGAAGCTTTCTTT. Amino acid sequence: CASSEYVTGQNTEAFF.

The table lists this clone with a count of one. The rearrangement joins TRBV5-6 to TRBJ1-6; a weak D match, TRBD1 (6 bases). Trimming removed 0 bases at V and 0 bases at J, with 13 bases between. The CDR3 totals 18 residues. CDR1 SGHDT and CDR2 YYEEEE come from the germline V gene. The DNA for the CDR3 is TGTGCCAGCAGCTTGGGGGAGGGGGTGAGCTCCTATAATTCACCCCTCCACTTT. It translates to CASSLGEGVSSYNSPLHF.

This clone was detected once. V usage is TRBV5-6 and J usage is TRBJ2-5; D unclear. The germline V gene has CDR1 SGHDT and CDR2 YYEEEE. Between the trimmed V and J ends, which lost 4 bases and 7 bases, there was a span of 11 bases. There are 12 residues in the CDR3. CDR3 sequence (DNA): TGTGCCAGCAGCCGGCGAACGGGGACCCAGTACTTC. Translation: CASSRRTGTQYF.

The chain is built from TRBV15 and TRBJ2-7, with 7 bases that match TRBD2. After removal of 2 bases from V and 1 base from J, the junction contained 8 bases not matched to a gene. The CDR3 totals 16 residues. Germline assignment: CDR1 LNHNV and CDR2 YYDKDF (reference sequence). The CDR3 bases are TGTGCCACCAGCAGATCCAACCGCGGGAGTTCCTACGAGCAGTACTTC. Residues: CATSRSNRGSSYEQYF.

In DNA, the CDR3 is TGTGCCAGCAGCAGGAAGGGGAACTCCTACGAGCAGTACTTC. Protein sequence: CASSRKGNSYEQYF. This sequence joins TRBV9 and TRBJ2-7, with a weak D call TRBD1 (5 bases). This CDR3 region has 14 residues. V was pared by 4 bases and J by 0 bases, with 11 bases between. CDR1 and CDR2 (germline): SGDLS, YYNGEE.

This chain joins TRBV14 and TRBJ1-1, with D tentatively TRBD1 (5 bases). CDR1 is SGHDN, CDR2 FVKESK, per germline. There are 19 residues in the CDR3. Trimming removed 0 bases at V and 1 base at J, with 21 bases between. CDR3 loop: CASSQEKAGFMHTNTEAFF. The CDR3 DNA follows: TGTGCCAGCAGCCAAGAAAAGGCAGGGTTTATGCACACGAACACTGAAGCTTTCTTT. Full variable domain (missing parts from reference TRBV14 and TRBJ1-1): EAGVTQFPSHSVIEKGQTVTLRCDPISGHDNLYWYRRVMGKEIKFLLHFVKESKQDESGMPNNRFLAERTGGTYSTLKVQPAELEDSGVYFCASSQEKAGFMHTNTEAFFGQGTRLTVV.

This clone is a singleton in its sample. V usage is TRBV4-3 and J usage is TRBJ1-2; tentatively, D is TRBD1 (5 bases). The V and J ends lost 0 bases and 6 bases respectively, with 14 bases between them. Germline V lookup: CDR1 LGHNA, CDR2 YSLEER. This CDR3 comprises 15 residues. DNA of the CDR3: TGCGCCAGCAGCCAAGACGGGGCCGGACTACATGGCTACACCTTC. This gives the protein CASSQDGAGLHGYTF.

This clone was found a few times. The chain links TRBV18 to TRBJ2-2; D might be TRBD2 (6 bases). The V gene lost 1 base and the J gene lost 5 bases, with 23 bases spanning the gap. CDR1 and CDR2 (germline): KGHSH, LQKENI. The CDR3 is 19 residues long. The CDR3 protein is CASSPRSWGVEFETGELFF. CDR3 bases: TGTGCCAGCTCACCACGTTCGTGGGGGGTCGAATTTGAAACCGGGGAGCTGTTTTTT.

This clone was detected a few times. The chain combines TRBV6-4 with TRBJ2-7, with 10 nucleotides matching TRBD2. CDR1 and CDR2 from the germline V gene are MRHNA and SNTAGT. Germline trimming cut 0 bases from V and 2 bases from J; bases unmatched to any gene: 4. The CDR3 has 16 amino acids. The CDR3 reads CASSDSPTSGPYEQYF. As DNA, the CDR3 is TGTGCCAGCAGTGACTCGCCGACTAGCGGGCCCTACGAGCAGTACTTC.

The chain couples TRBV5-6 to TRBJ2-7; 10 bases are a match to TRBD1. This CDR3 region has 17 residues. The germline CDR1 and CDR2 sequences are SGHDT and YYEEEE. V was clipped by 1 base and J by 5 bases; unmatched bases: 12. The CDR3 sequence is CASSLSWGTGESHEQYF. The DNA for the CDR3 is TGTGCCAGCAGCTTGTCATGGGGGACAGGGGAGAGTCACGAGCAGTACTTC.

V is TRBV9 and J is TRBJ2-1; the match to TRBD2 covers 13 bases. The CDR3 has 15 amino acids. The V and J ends lost 3 bases and 6 bases, in that order; junction bases with no gene match: 3. CDR1 and CDR2 (germline): SGDLS, YYNGEE. CDR3 sequence (DNA): TGTGCCAGCAGCGAGGGACTAGCGGGATCCAATGAGCAGTTCTTC. Its translation: CASSEGLAGSNEQFF.

The chain combines TRBV29-1 with TRBJ1-2; 10 bases map to TRBD1. V lost 4 bases, J lost 2 bases, and 1 base stayed unmatched. The germline V gene encodes CDR1 SQVTM and CDR2 ANQGSEA. The CDR3 has 13 amino acids. The CDR3, as DNA: TGCAGCGTTGGGACAGGGGGGAACTATGGCTACACCTTC. Amino acids: CSVGTGGNYGYTF.

The V and J genes are TRBV5-6 and TRBJ2-7; D is perhaps TRBD2 (6 bases). This CDR3 has 14 residues. Trimming cost V 4 bases and J 7 bases, with 18 bases left between them. Germline values: CDR1 SGHDT, CDR2 YYEEEE. CDR3 residues: CASSNAGPIWEQYF. The CDR3 region has the DNA TGTGCCAGCAGCAACGCGGGACCTATTTGGGAGCAGTACTTC.